Each of the 6 T cell receptor beta chains below was sequenced from the same sample in a study of glioma-infiltrating T cells after dendritic cell vaccination. Data came from immunoSEQ multiplex PCR; TCRdb stores just in-frame clones and leaves some out. The table records some 78,000 clones, approximately 81% of them present only once. Noted time point: after dendritic cell vaccination, including at tumor progression/relapse. Source: blood, taken after dendritic cell vaccination. The receptors stem from a human donor with glioblastoma.

The chain uses TRBV5-8 and TRBJ2-3; D is possibly TRBD2 (7 bases). Per germline, CDR1 SGHTS and CDR2 YDEGEE. The CDR3 totals 15 residues. Trimming shortened V by 3 bases and J by 2 bases, and 13 bases separated the two germline ends. CDR3 sequence reads: CASSWEGGPTDTQYF. The CDR3 nucleotides are TGTGCCAGCAGCTGGGAGGGGGGCCCCACAGATACGCAGTATTTT.

This chain uses TRBV6-4 with TRBJ2-6; possibly TRBD2 for D (5 bases). This CDR3 is 16 amino acids long. The V gene lost 4 bases and the J gene lost 0 bases, with 10 bases spanning the gap. Germline CDR1 MRHNA, CDR2 SNTAGT. The CDR3 DNA follows: TGTGCCAGCAGTGCCTCGGACTCCTCTGGGGCCAACGTCCTGACTTTC. It codes for CASSASDSSGANVLTF.

CDR3 amino acids: CASSLKLAPQETQYF. For the CDR3, the DNA is TGTGCCAGCAGCTTAAAACTAGCTCCCCAAGAGACCCAGTACTTC. The V call is TRBV5-4, the J call TRBJ2-5; weak D call: TRBD2 (6 bases). The V and J ends lost 2 bases and 1 base respectively, with 12 bases between them. The CDR3 is 15 amino acids. Germline loops: CDR1 SGHNT, CDR2 YYREEE (reference sequence). Full variable domain (remainder filled in from reference TRBV5-4 and TRBJ2-5): ETGVTQSPTHLIKTRGQQVTLRCSSQSGHNTVSWYQQALGQGPQFIFQYYREEENGRGNFPPRFSGLQFPNYSSELNVNALELDDSALYLCASSLKLAPQETQYFGPGTRLLVL.

V usage is TRBV2 and J usage is TRBJ1-1; D remains unclear. V lost 5 bases and J 1 base, leaving 11 bases between the germline ends. CDR3 length equals 14 residues. Germline V gene data show CDR1 as SNHLY and CDR2 as FYNNEI. This CDR3 reads CASSLGLSNTEAFF. The CDR3 region has the DNA TGTGCCAGCAGTTTAGGACTCTCGAACACTGAAGCTTTCTTT.

This clone came up once. The chain links TRBV18 to TRBJ1-3; 9 bases map to TRBD1. With 6 bases clipped from V and 0 bases from J, the junction kept 6 bases outside the gene matches. The CDR3 runs to 16 residues. Germline V gene lookup returns CDR1 KGHSH and CDR2 LQKENI. The CDR3 loop is CASSKGTGNSGNTIYF. As DNA, the CDR3 is TGTGCCAGCTCCAAAGGGACAGGGAACTCTGGAAACACCATATATTTT.

This rearrangement joins TRBV10-3 to TRBJ2-1; D is undetermined. Germline-derived CDR1 and CDR2 are ENHRY and SYGVKD. Trimming took 6 bases from V and 5 from J, leaving 8 bases between them. The CDR3 covers 12 residues. The chain's CDR3 is CAISNLDNEQFF. The CDR3 nucleotides are TGTGCCATCAGCAATCTAGACAATGAGCAGTTCTTC.